The 15 T cell receptor beta chains in this list originate from one sample, sequenced in a study of T cell repertoires in cytomegalovirus infection (dated 2019 in TCRdb). Sequencing took place on an Illumina HiSeq 1500. The public sequencing data were trimmed at Q25 with fastp and processed into clonotypes with MiXCR by TCRdb, which kept only in-frame beta chains. Each CDR3 protein appears once, grouped with its most common genes and DNA. The sample table lists under 200,000 distinct CDR3 sequences, 15% to 20% of them with a count of one. The top ten constitute 18% of the sample. What was sequenced was CD8+ T cells from PBMCs. The receptors derive from a human donor in good health (CMV status not recorded). Some clones in this sample may be carry-over from other donors' samples.

This clonotype was recorded a few times. The rearrangement joins TRBV10-3 to TRBJ2-6; tentatively, D is TRBD1 (5 bases). The V and J ends lost 6 bases and 0 bases respectively, with 12 bases between them. Per germline, CDR1 ENHRY and CDR2 SYGVKD. This CDR3 region has 16 residues. This CDR3 is CAISQGGISGANVLTF. The CDR3, as DNA: TGTGCCATCAGCCAGGGTGGGATCTCTGGGGCCAACGTCCTGACTTTC.

The rearrangement uses TRBV9 and TRBJ2-7, with 7 bases lining up with TRBD1. CDR1 and CDR2 (germline): SGDLS, YYNGEE. The CDR3 is 15 residues long. J lost 0 bases, V lost 0 bases, and 3 bases had no gene match. DNA of the CDR3: TGTGCCAGCAGCGTAGGGGGACAGTCCTCCTACGAGCAGTACTTC. Its protein is CASSVGGQSSYEQYF.

The chain links TRBV7-6 to TRBJ1-4; possibly TRBD1 for D (5 bases). The V and J ends lost 3 bases and 5 bases respectively, with 10 bases between them. Germline loops: CDR1 SGHVS, CDR2 FNYEAQ. This CDR3 contains 14 residues. The CDR3 protein is CASSFSEGNEKLFF. DNA of the CDR3: TGTGCCAGCAGCTTTTCCGAGGGGAATGAAAAACTGTTTTTT.

This clonotype was detected only a few times. This rearrangement joins TRBV6-2 or TRBV6-3 to TRBJ1-2; no firm D call. The ends were cut back, 2 bases at V and 2 bases at J, with 9 bases in the middle. The CDR3 totals 14 residues. Per germline, CDR1 MNHEY and CDR2 SVGEGT. The CDR3 nucleotides are TGTGCCAGCAGTTACGCCGGGTCCAACTATGGCTACACCTTC. Translating it yields CASSYAGSNYGYTF.

The V gene is TRBV6-2 or TRBV6-3, the J gene TRBJ2-7, with D possibly being TRBD1 (5 bases). Trimming took 6 bases from V and 2 from J, leaving 11 bases between them. This CDR3 is built from 13 residues. Germline CDR1 reads MNHEY; CDR2 reads SVGEGT. The CDR3 region has the DNA TGTGCCAGCAGCGACAGATACGCCTACGAGCAGTACTTC. Residues: CASSDRYAYEQYF.

The rearrangement uses TRBV7-8 and TRBJ2-1; D is uncertain. V shed 5 bases and J shed 7 bases, with 12 bases lying between them. Germline V gene data show CDR1 as SGHVS and CDR2 as FQNEAQ. The CDR3 has 13 amino acids. The CDR3 is CASSLTRANEQFF. In DNA, the CDR3 is TGTGCCAGCAGCCTCACCCGGGCGAATGAGCAGTTCTTC.

The gene calls are TRBV12-3 or TRBV12-4 and TRBJ2-7; D is undetermined. Trimming cost V 3 bases and J 4 bases, with 10 bases left between them. This CDR3 region has 13 residues. CDR3 protein: CASSFLGKYEQYF. The CDR3 nucleotides read TGTGCCAGCAGTTTTCTAGGGAAATACGAGCAGTACTTC.

This clonotype was observed many times. The chain combines TRBV7-8 with TRBJ2-1; perhaps D is TRBD1 or TRBD2 (5 bases each). Germline CDR1 SGHVS, CDR2 FQNEAQ. The CDR3 loop spans 17 amino acids. Trimming removed 4 bases from V and 6 bases from J, with 22 bases in between. The CDR3 reads CASSSSSVGPSPNEQFF. As DNA, the CDR3 is TGTGCCAGCAGCTCCTCGAGCGTGGGACCGAGTCCCAATGAGCAGTTCTTC.

The chain recombines TRBV11-2 with TRBJ2-3, with D possibly being TRBD2 (6 bases). The V gene's germline CDR1 is SGHAT and CDR2 FQNNGV. The CDR3 consists of 21 residues. The V gene lost 1 base and the J gene lost 0 bases, with 26 bases spanning the gap. CDR3 in amino acids: CASSLVPTTLADIPSTDTQYF. CDR3 DNA: TGTGCCAGCAGCTTAGTCCCTACTACCTTAGCGGATATCCCTAGCACAGATACGCAGTATTTT.

This clonotype occurred a few times. The gene calls are TRBV28 and TRBJ1-3; no clear D gene. The CDR3 is made up of 15 amino acids. Germline V gene lookup returns CDR1 MDHEN and CDR2 SYDVKM. Deletions cut 2 bases from V and 0 bases from J, with 8 bases between. In nucleotides, the CDR3 is TGTGCCAGCAGTTTAATTCCGGGCTCTGGAAACACCATATATTTT. This gives the protein CASSLIPGSGNTIYF. Combining the CDR3 with reference TRBV28 and TRBJ1-3 gives the whole variable domain DVKVTQSSRYLVKRTGEKVFLECVQDMDHENMFWYRQDPGLGLRLIYFSYDVKMKEKGDIPEGYSVSREKKERFSLILESASTNQTSMYLCASSLIPGSGNTIYFGEGSWLTVV.

This clonotype turned up a few times. The chain combines TRBV12-3 or TRBV12-4 with TRBJ1-1; D ambiguous. V dropped 7 bases and J dropped 0 bases, with 9 bases sitting between them. The CDR3 has 13 residues. The CDR3 region is CASTEGLNTEAFF. Written as DNA, the CDR3 is TGTGCCAGCACCGAAGGTCTGAACACTGAAGCTTTCTTT.

This rearrangement joins TRBV7-6 to TRBJ2-1; 7 nucleotides agree with TRBD2. J was trimmed by 7 bases and V by 5 bases; bases with no gene match: 8. Germline V gene lookup returns CDR1 SGHVS and CDR2 FNYEAQ. There are 14 residues in the CDR3. CDR3 in amino acids: CASSQERGRNEQFF. In DNA, the CDR3 is TGTGCCAGCAGCCAGGAGCGGGGTAGGAATGAGCAGTTCTTC.

This clonotype was seen a few times. The rearrangement links TRBV28 to TRBJ2-7, with unresolved D. From germline, CDR1 is MDHEN and CDR2 SYDVKM. Trimming stripped 8 bases from V and 7 bases from J, with 9 bases between. This CDR3 spans 10 amino acids. Here the CDR3 reads CASSSWEQYF. The DNA for the CDR3 is TGTGCCAGCTCCTCCTGGGAGCAGTACTTC. Looking up the rest from reference TRBV28 and TRBJ2-7 gives the full variable domain: DVKVTQSSRYLVKRTGEKVFLECVQDMDHENMFWYRQDPGLGLRLIYFSYDVKMKEKGDIPEGYSVSREKKERFSLILESASTNQTSMYLCASSSWEQYFGPGTRLTVT.

The chain is built from TRBV14 and TRBJ2-7; TRBD1 might be the D (5 bases). V shed 0 bases and J shed 6 bases, with 9 bases lying between them. This CDR3 comprises 13 residues. Germline V gene sequence: CDR1 SGHDN, CDR2 FVKESK. CDR3 amino acids: CASSQDTRAEQYF. The CDR3 nucleotides are TGTGCCAGCAGCCAAGATACCAGGGCCGAGCAGTACTTC.

The J gene is TRBJ2-1, the V gene TRBV6-2 or TRBV6-3; D ambiguous. The CDR3 is 14 amino acids. Germline V gene sequence: CDR1 MNHEY, CDR2 SVGEGT. V was trimmed by 4 bases and J by 1 base, leaving 8 bases between them. This chain's CDR3 is CASSSRASYNEQFF. CDR3 DNA sequence: TGTGCCAGCAGTTCTAGAGCTTCCTACAATGAGCAGTTCTTC.